These T cell receptor beta chains were read from a single sample in a study of cytomegalovirus exposure and HLA in healthy donors. The protocol was immunoSEQ multiplex PCR, while the TCRdb copy is restricted to in-frame clones and leaves out a portion. This sample has about 150,000 clones; about two thirds occur once, and the top ten carry under 5.5%. The sample consisted of PBMCs. The receptors originated from a man aged 50 to 60 in good health and CMV-seropositive. The CDR3 runs from the conserved cysteine through the conserved F or W. A D gene is named only where the DNA matches it firmly. The size of a clone is reported for some rows only, either as once, few or many, or as a class for expanded clones.

v_call	d_call	j_call	cdr3_length	clone_size	cdr3_aa	cdr3_nt
TRBV29-1	NA	TRBJ2-1	15	NA	CSVRLGGAPYNEQFF	TGCAGCGTCCGTTTGGGGGGGGCCCCCTACAATGAGCAGTTCTTC
TRBV29-1	TRBD1	TRBJ1-1	13	NA	CSVTGQFYTEAFF	TGCAGCGTCACGGGACAGTTTTACACTGAAGCTTTCTTT
TRBV5-1	TRBD1	TRBJ2-2	16	NA	CASSPRGQGVTGELFF	TGCGCCAGCAGCCCTCGGGGACAGGGAGTTACCGGGGAGCTGTTTTTT
TRBV6-1	TRBD2	TRBJ2-1	14	NA	CASSEAPELAGKFF	TGTGCCAGCAGTGAAGCCCCGGAGCTAGCGGGAAAGTTCTTC
TRBV5-1	NA	TRBJ1-3	16	NA	CASSLGSLSAGNTIYF	TGCGCCAGCAGCTTGGGCAGTCTAAGCGCTGGAAACACCATATATTTT
TRBV6-5	NA	TRBJ2-4	15	NA	CASSYDGLAKNIQYF	TGTGCCAGCAGTTACGACGGGTTGGCCAAAAACATTCAGTACTTC
TRBV2	NA	TRBJ2-7	15	NA	CASSEGRGRSYEQYF	TGTGCCAGCAGTGAGGGCAGGGGCCGGTCCTACGAGCAGTACTTC
TRBV27	NA	TRBJ1-6	15	NA	CASSLGLSYNSPLHF	TGTGCCAGCAGTTTGGGACTCTCCTATAATTCACCCCTCCACTTT
TRBV6-1	NA	TRBJ1-2	13	few	CASSVQGDYGYTF	TGTGCCAGCAGTGTACAGGGTGACTATGGCTACACCTTC
TRBV5-6	NA	TRBJ2-3	16	NA	CASSLNVGEITDTQYF	TGTGCCAGCAGCTTAAACGTCGGGGAGATAACAGATACGCAGTATTTT
TRBV27	NA	TRBJ1-1	14	NA	CASSRTVRNTEAFF	TGTGCCAGCAGCCGGACAGTCCGGAACACTGAAGCTTTCTTT
TRBV29-1	TRBD1	TRBJ1-5	14	NA	CSVGVTGYDQPQHF	TGCAGCGTTGGCGTGACAGGGTACGATCAGCCCCAGCATTTT
TRBV9	TRBD2	TRBJ2-5	13	few	CASSVRTRETQYF	TGTGCCAGCAGCGTGAGGACTAGGGAGACCCAGTACTTC
TRBV19	TRBD2	TRBJ2-1	15	NA	CASSIAGGPSYEQFF	TGTGCCAGTAGTATAGCGGGAGGGCCAAGTTATGAGCAGTTCTTC
TRBV18	TRBD2	TRBJ2-3	14	NA	CASTDSTGGDTQYF	TGTGCCAGCACCGACAGTACCGGGGGGGATACGCAGTATTTT
TRBV2	NA	TRBJ2-1	14	NA	CASSATWFRNEQFF	TGTGCCAGCAGTGCCACTTGGTTTCGCAATGAGCAGTTCTTC
TRBV5-1	TRBD1	TRBJ2-2	15	NA	CASSSDRGYTGELFF	TGCGCCAGCAGCTCGGACAGGGGCTACACCGGGGAGCTGTTTTTT
TRBV5-4	TRBD1	TRBJ2-1	16	few	CASSSSSGGTYNEQFF	TGTGCCAGCAGCTCCTCCTCAGGGGGAACCTACAATGAGCAGTTCTTC
TRBV27	NA	TRBJ2-7	13	NA	CASSWGQTYEQYF	TGTGCCAGCAGTTGGGGCCAAACCTACGAGCAGTACTTC
TRBV5-6	TRBD1	TRBJ2-6	18	NA	CASSLRVTGGSGANVLTF	TGTGCCAGCAGCTTGCGGGTCACAGGGGGCTCTGGGGCCAACGTCCTGACTTTC
TRBV5-4	NA	TRBJ1-1	15	once	CASTLLGDRNTEAFF	TGTGCCAGCACCCTCTTAGGAGACAGAAACACTGAAGCTTTCTTT
TRBV19	TRBD1	TRBJ1-2	17	NA	CASSTADRGNANYGYTF	TGTGCCAGTAGTACGGCGGACAGGGGTAACGCTAACTATGGCTACACCTTC
TRBV6-4	NA	TRBJ1-5	13	NA	CASARERNQPQHF	TGTGCCAGCGCGAGGGAGCGCAATCAGCCCCAGCATTTT
TRBV10-3	NA	TRBJ2-7	11	NA	CAISPGYEQYF	TGTGCCATTTCCCCGGGCTACGAGCAGTACTTC
TRBV19	TRBD2	TRBJ2-3	13	NA	CASSPLAGDTQYF	TGTGCCAGTAGTCCCCTAGCGGGTGATACGCAGTATTTT
TRBV7-2	NA	TRBJ2-7	13	once	CASSLVGGDEQYF	TGTGCCAGCAGCTTAGTAGGGGGAGACGAGCAGTACTTC
TRBV7-9	TRBD1	TRBJ2-3	16	NA	CSSSLGQESSTDTQYF	TGTTCCAGCAGCTTAGGACAGGAATCTAGCACAGATACGCAGTATTTT
TRBV5-1	NA	TRBJ2-1	13	NA	CASSLSPTGGQFF	TGCGCCAGCAGCTTGTCACCTACCGGGGGGCAGTTCTTC
TRBV5-6	TRBD1	TRBJ2-1	16	NA	CASSDQTGRNYNEQFF	TGTGCCAGCAGCGACCAGACAGGGAGAAACTACAATGAGCAGTTCTTC
TRBV6-5	TRBD1	TRBJ2-7	15	NA	CASSTRDRVVNEQYF	TGTGCCAGCAGTACCCGCGACAGGGTCGTCAACGAGCAGTACTTC
TRBV4-2	TRBD1	TRBJ2-5	16	many	CASSLGQGSEQETQYF	TGTGCCAGCAGCCTAGGACAGGGGAGTGAACAAGAGACCCAGTACTTC
TRBV11-2	TRBD2	TRBJ2-1	15	NA	CASSFPAGGPHEQFF	TGTGCCAGCAGCTTTCCAGCGGGGGGGCCCCATGAGCAGTTCTTC
TRBV5-4	TRBD2	TRBJ2-2	15	few	CASSLGLAVTGELFF	TGTGCCAGCAGCCTGGGACTAGCGGTAACCGGGGAGCTGTTTTTT
TRBV9	NA	TRBJ2-7	16	NA	CASSVGSGGLTYEQYF	TGTGCCAGCAGCGTAGGATCCGGGGGGCTGACCTACGAGCAGTACTTC
TRBV18	NA	TRBJ1-3	16	few	CASSPPGRPNGNTIYF	TGTGCCAGCTCACCACCTGGGCGACCAAACGGAAACACCATATATTTT
TRBV27	NA	TRBJ2-2	18	NA	CASSPGGVVVANTGELFF	TGTGCCAGCAGCCCCGGGGGAGTGGTGGTAGCGAACACCGGGGAGCTGTTTTTT
TRBV6-1	TRBD1	TRBJ1-1	15	NA	CASRGQGAGETEAFF	TGTGCCAGCAGAGGACAGGGGGCCGGGGAGACTGAAGCTTTCTTT
TRBV7-9	TRBD1	TRBJ2-1	19	NA	CASSLVGVRTGGAYNEQFF	TGTGCCAGCAGCTTAGTAGGGGTCCGGACAGGGGGCGCGTACAATGAGCAGTTCTTC
TRBV4-1	TRBD1	TRBJ2-7	14	once	CASSQANRGPEQYF	TGCGCCAGCAGCCAAGCAAACAGGGGCCCCGAGCAGTACTTC
TRBV5-1	TRBD1	TRBJ2-3	15	NA	CASSLRGQGTDTQYF	TGCGCCAGCAGCTTAAGGGGACAGGGGACCGATACGCAGTATTTT
TRBV19	TRBD1	TRBJ1-5	15	NA	CASSTQQGNSQPQHF	TGTGCCAGTAGTACCCAACAGGGGAACAGTCAGCCCCAGCATTTT
TRBV7-9	NA	TRBJ1-2	17	few	CASSEQLLGPGSHGYTF	TGTGCCAGCAGTGAACAACTCTTGGGGCCAGGTAGCCATGGCTACACCTTC
TRBV7-9	TRBD2	TRBJ2-3	15	NA	CASSPSGGITDTQYF	TGTGCCAGCAGCCCTAGCGGGGGGATCACAGATACGCAGTATTTT
TRBV19	NA	TRBJ1-1	14	NA	CASSIGRGNTEAFF	TGTGCCAGTAGTATAGGCCGGGGGAACACTGAAGCTTTCTTT
TRBV7-9	NA	TRBJ2-3	13	NA	CASSSGTTDTQYF	TGTGCCAGCAGCTCCGGGACAACAGATACGCAGTATTTT
TRBV6-1	TRBD2	TRBJ2-7	18	NA	CASSEATIAGTLKDEQYF	TGTGCCAGCAGTGAAGCTACGATAGCGGGTACCCTCAAGGACGAGCAGTACTTC
TRBV5-1	TRBD1	TRBJ1-2	15	NA	CASSWTGGQAYGYTF	TGCGCCAGCAGCTGGACAGGGGGCCAGGCCTATGGCTACACCTTC
TRBV7-7	NA	TRBJ2-3	14	NA	CASSWGTIPDTQYF	TGTGCTAGCAGCTGGGGGACAATCCCAGATACGCAGTATTTT